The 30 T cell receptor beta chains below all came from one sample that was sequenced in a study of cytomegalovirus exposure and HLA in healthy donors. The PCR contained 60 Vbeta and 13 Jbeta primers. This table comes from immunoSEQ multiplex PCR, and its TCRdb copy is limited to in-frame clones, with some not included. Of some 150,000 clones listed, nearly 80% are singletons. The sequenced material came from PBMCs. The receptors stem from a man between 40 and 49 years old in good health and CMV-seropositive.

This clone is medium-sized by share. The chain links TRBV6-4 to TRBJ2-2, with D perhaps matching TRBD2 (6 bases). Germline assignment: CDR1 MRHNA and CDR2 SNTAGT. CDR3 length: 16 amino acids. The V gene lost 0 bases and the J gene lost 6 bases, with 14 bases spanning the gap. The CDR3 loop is CASSDSAGTGAGELFF. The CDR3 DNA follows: TGTGCCAGCAGTGACTCCGCCGGGACGGGGGCCGGGGAGCTGTTTTTT.

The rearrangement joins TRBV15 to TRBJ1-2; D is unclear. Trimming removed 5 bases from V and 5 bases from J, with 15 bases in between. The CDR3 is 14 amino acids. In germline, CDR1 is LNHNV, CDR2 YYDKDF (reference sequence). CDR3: CATSGSTAGYGYTF. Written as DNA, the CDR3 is TGTGCCACCAGCGGTTCTACCGCGGGGTATGGCTACACCTTC.

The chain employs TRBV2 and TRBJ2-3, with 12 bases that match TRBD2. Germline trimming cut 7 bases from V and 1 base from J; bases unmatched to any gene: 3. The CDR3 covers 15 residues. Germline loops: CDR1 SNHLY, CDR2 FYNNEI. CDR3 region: CASNLAGGRTDTQYF. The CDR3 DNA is TGTGCCAGCAACCTAGCGGGAGGGCGCACAGATACGCAGTATTTT.

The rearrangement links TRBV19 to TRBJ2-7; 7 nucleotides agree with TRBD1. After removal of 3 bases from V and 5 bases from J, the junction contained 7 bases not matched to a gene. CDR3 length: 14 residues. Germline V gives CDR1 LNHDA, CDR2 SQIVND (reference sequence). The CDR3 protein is CASSMTGIGDEQYF. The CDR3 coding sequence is TGTGCCAGTAGTATGACAGGGATAGGGGACGAGCAGTACTTC.

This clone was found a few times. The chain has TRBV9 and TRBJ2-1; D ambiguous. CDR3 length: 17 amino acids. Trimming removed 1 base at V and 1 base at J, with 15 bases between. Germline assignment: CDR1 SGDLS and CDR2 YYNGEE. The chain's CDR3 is CASSVRSVSSSYNEQFF. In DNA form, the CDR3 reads TGTGCCAGCAGCGTACGTTCGGTGAGTAGTTCCTACAATGAGCAGTTCTTC.

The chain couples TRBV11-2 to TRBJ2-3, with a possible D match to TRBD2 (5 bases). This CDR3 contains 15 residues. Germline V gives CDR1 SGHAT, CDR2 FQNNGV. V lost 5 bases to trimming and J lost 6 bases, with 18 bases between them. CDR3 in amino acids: CASSRPLGSPDTQYF. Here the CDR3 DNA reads TGTGCCAGCAGCCGACCCCTAGGGAGTCCCGATACGCAGTATTTT.

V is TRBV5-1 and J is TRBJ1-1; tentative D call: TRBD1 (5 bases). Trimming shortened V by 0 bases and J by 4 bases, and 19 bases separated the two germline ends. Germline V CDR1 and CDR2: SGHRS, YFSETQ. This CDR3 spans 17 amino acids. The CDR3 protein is CASSLVVLRGLGTEAFF. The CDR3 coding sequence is TGCGCCAGCAGCTTGGTGGTCCTCCGGGGGTTGGGCACTGAAGCTTTCTTT.

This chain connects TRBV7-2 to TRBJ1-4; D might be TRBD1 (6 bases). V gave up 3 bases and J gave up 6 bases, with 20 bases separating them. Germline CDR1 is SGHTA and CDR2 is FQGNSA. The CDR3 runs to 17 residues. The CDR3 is CASSFRVTGQGYEKLFF. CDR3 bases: TGTGCCAGCAGCTTCAGGGTTACGGGGCAGGGGTATGAAAAACTGTTTTTT.

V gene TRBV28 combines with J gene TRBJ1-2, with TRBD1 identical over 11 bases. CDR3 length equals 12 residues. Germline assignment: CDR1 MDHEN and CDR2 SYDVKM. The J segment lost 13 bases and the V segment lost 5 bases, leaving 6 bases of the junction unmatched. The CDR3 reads CASSLGTGGRTF. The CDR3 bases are TGTGCCAGCAGTCTGGGGACAGGGGGTCGCACCTTC.

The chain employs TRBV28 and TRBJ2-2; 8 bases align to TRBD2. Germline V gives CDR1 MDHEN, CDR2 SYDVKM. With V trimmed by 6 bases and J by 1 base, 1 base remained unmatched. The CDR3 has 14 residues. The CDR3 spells CASSLAGNTGELFF. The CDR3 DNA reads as TGTGCCAGCAGCCTAGCGGGGAACACCGGGGAGCTGTTTTTT.

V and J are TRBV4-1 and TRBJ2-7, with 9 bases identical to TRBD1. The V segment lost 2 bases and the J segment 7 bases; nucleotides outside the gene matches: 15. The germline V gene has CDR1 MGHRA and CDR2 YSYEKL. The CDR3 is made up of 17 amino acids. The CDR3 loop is CASSQNPPGTGLQEQYF. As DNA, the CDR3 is TGCGCCAGCAGCCAAAACCCACCCGGGACAGGGCTTCAGGAGCAGTACTTC.

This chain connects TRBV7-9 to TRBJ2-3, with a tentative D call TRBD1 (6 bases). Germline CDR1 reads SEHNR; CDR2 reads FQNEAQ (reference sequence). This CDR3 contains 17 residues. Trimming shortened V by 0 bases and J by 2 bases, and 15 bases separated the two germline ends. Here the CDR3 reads CASSLALDRTSTDTQYF. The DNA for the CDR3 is TGTGCCAGCAGCTTAGCCTTAGACAGGACGTCCACAGATACGCAGTATTTT.

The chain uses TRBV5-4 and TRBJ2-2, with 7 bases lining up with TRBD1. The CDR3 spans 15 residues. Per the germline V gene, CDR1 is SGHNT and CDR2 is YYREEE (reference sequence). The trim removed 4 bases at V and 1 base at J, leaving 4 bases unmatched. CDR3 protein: CASSPGGGNTGELFF. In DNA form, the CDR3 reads TGTGCCAGCAGCCCAGGGGGTGGGAACACCGGGGAGCTGTTTTTT.

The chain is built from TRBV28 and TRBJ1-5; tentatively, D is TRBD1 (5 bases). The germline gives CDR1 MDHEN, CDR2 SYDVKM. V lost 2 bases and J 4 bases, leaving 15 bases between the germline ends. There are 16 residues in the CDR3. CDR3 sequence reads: CASSLPIGQGNQPQHF. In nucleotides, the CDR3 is TGTGCCAGCAGTTTACCGATTGGGCAGGGAAATCAGCCCCAGCATTTT.

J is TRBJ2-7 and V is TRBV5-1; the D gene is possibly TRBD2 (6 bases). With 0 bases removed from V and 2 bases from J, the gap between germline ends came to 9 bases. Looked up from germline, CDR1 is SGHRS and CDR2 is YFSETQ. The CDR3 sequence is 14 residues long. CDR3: CASSLAAGTYEQYF. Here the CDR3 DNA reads TGCGCCAGCAGCTTGGCCGCGGGGACCTACGAGCAGTACTTC.

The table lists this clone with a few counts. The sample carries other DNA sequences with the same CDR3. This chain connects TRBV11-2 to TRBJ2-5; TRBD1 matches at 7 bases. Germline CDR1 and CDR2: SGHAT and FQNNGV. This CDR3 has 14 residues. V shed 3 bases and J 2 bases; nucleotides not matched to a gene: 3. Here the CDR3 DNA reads TGTGCCAGCAGCTTCGGGACAGTACAAGAGACCCAGTACTTC. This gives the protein CASSFGTVQETQYF.

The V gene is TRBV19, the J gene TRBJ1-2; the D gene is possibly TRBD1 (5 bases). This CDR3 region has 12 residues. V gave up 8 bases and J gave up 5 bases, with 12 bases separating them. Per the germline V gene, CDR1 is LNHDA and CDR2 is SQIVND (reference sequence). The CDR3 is CASHVRGYGYTF. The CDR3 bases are TGTGCCAGTCATGTCCGGGGGTATGGCTACACCTTC.

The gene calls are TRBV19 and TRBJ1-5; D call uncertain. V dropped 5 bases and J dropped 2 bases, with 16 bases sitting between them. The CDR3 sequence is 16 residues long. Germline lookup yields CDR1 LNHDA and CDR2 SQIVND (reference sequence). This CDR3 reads CASSFFGFAGNQPQHF. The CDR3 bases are TGTGCCAGTAGTTTTTTCGGGTTCGCTGGCAATCAGCCCCAGCATTTT.

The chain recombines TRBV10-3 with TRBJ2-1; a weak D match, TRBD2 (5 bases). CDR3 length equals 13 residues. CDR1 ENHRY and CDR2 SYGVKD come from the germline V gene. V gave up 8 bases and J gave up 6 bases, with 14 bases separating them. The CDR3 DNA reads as TGTGCCATCCTATTGGCCGCGGGCAATGAGCAGTTCTTC. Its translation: CAILLAAGNEQFF.

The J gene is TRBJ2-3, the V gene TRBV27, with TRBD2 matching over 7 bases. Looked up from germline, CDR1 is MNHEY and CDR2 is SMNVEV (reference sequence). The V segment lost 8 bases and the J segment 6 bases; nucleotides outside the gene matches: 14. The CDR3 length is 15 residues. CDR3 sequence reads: CASGEAGSLGDTQYF. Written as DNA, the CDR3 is TGTGCCAGCGGGGAAGCGGGATCCCTGGGGGATACGCAGTATTTT.

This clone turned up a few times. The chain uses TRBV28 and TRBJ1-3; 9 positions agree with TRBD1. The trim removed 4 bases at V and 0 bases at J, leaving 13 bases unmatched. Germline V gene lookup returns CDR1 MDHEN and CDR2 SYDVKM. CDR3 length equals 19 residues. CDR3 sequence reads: CASSYRTGATLSSGNTIYF. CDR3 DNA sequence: TGTGCCAGCAGTTACCGGACAGGGGCTACCTTAAGCTCTGGAAACACCATATATTTT. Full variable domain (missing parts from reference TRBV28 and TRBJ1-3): DVKVTQSSRYLVKRTGEKVFLECVQDMDHENMFWYRQDPGLGLRLIYFSYDVKMKEKGDIPEGYSVSREKKERFSLILESASTNQTSMYLCASSYRTGATLSSGNTIYFGEGSWLTVV.

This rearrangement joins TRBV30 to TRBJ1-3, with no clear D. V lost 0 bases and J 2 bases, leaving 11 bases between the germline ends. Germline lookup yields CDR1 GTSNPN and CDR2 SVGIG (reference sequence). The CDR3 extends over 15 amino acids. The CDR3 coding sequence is TGTGCCTGGAGTGTACCCGGGATGGCTGGAAACACCATATATTTT. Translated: CAWSVPGMAGNTIYF. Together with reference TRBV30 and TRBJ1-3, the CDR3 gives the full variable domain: SQTIHQWPATLVQPVGSPLSLECTVEGTSNPNLYWYRQAAGRGLQLLFYSVGIGQISSEVPQNLSASRPQDRQFILSSKKLLLSDSGFYLCAWSVPGMAGNTIYFGEGSWLTVV.

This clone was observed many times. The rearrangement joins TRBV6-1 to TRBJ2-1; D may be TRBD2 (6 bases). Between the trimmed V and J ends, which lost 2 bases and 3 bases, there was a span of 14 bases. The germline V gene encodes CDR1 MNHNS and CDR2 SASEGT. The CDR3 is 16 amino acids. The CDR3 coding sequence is TGTGCCAGCAGTGAAACCCTAGCGACGATCTACAATGAGCAGTTCTTC. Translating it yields CASSETLATIYNEQFF.

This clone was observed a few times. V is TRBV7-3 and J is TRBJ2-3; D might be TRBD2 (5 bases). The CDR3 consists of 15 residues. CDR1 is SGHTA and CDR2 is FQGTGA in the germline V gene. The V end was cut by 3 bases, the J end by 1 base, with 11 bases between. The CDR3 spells CASSLDGVGTDTQYF. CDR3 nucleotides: TGTGCCAGCAGCTTGGACGGGGTGGGCACAGATACGCAGTATTTT. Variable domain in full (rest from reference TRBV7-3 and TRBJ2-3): GAGVSQTPSNKVTEKGKYVELRCDPISGHTALYWYRQSLGQGPEFLIYFQGTGAADDSGLPNDRFFAVRPEGSVSTLKIQRTERGDSAVYLCASSLDGVGTDTQYFGPGTRLTVL.

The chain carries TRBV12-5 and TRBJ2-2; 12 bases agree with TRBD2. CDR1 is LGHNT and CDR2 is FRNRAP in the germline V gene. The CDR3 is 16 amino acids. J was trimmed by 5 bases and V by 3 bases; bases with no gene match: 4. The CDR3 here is CASGFSTSGSTGELFF. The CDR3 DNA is TGTGCTAGTGGTTTTTCGACTAGCGGGAGTACCGGGGAGCTGTTTTTT.

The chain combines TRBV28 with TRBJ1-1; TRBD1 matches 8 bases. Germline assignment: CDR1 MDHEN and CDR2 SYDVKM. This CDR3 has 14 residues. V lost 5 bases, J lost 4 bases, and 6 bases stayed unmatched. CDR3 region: CASSKAGGITEAFF. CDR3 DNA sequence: TGTGCCAGCAGTAAGGCAGGGGGCATCACTGAAGCTTTCTTT.

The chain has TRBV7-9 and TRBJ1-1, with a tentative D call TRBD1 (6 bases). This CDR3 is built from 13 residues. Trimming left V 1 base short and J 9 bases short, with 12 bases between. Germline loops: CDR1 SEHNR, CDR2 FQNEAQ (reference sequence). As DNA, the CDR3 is TGTGCCAGCAGCTTAGTCGTGGGGGGGCAAGCTTTCTTT. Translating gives CASSLVVGGQAFF.

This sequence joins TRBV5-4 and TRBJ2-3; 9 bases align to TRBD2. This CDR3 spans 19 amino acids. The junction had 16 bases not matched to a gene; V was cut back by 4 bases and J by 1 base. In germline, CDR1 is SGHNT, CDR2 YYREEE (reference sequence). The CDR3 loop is CASSPKAGGLHGGTDTQYF. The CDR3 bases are TGTGCCAGCAGCCCTAAGGCGGGAGGGCTACATGGTGGCACAGATACGCAGTATTTT.

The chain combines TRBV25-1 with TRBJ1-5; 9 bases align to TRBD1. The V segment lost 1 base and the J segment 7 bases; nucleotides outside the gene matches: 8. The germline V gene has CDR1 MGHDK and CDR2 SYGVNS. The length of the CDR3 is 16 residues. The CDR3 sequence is CASSEFGQGLYQPQHF. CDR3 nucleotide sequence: TGTGCCAGCAGTGAATTTGGACAGGGGCTTTACCAGCCCCAGCATTTT.

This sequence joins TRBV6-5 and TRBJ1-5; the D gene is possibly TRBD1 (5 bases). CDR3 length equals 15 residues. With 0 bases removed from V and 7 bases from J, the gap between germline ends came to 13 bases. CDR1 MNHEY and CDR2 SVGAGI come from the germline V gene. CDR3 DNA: TGTGCCAGCAGTTACTCGAAAACGCGGGACCAGCCCCAGCATTTT. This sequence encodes CASSYSKTRDQPQHF.